This passage covers 8 T cell receptor delta chains from one sample sequenced in a study of gamma-delta T cells after stem cell transplantation. TCRdb applied CATT to the RT-PCR reads for clone calling. The sample has about 11,000 delta-chain clones, around two fifths seen once. Sequencing input: gamma-delta T cells. The receptors were sampled from a human donor. It is not recorded whose cells these are; they may come from a transplant donor.

This clone is a singleton in its sample. The junction does not match germline at one end; this may be a read error. The genes are TRDV2 and TRDJ2; 7 nucleotides agree with TRDD3. Germline lookup yields CDR1 GEAIGNYY and CDR2 EKD. CDR3 length: 17 amino acids. The CDR3 nucleotides read TGTGCCTGTGACTGGGGGAGACGCCGGGCTTTGACAGCAAAACTCTTCTTT. It is translated as CACDWGRRRALTAKLFF.

This clone was recorded a few times. This chain joins TRDV3 and TRDJ1; the D call may be TRDD2 or TRDD3 (9 bases each). Deletions cut 2 bases from V and 5 bases from J, with 24 bases between. From germline, CDR1 is TVYSNPD and CDR2 GDNSRS (reference sequence). The CDR3 sequence is 16 residues long. The CDR3, as DNA: TGTGCCTTTGCCCCTTCCTACTGGGGGAGTCCGGATAAACTCATCTTT. Encoded protein: CAFAPSYWGSPDKLIF.

The chain links TRDV1 to TRDJ1; TRDD3 agrees at 8 bases. V was clipped by 4 bases and J by 0 bases; unmatched bases: 10. The CDR3 has 17 amino acids. CDR1 is TSWWSYY and CDR2 is QGS in the germline V gene. The CDR3 coding sequence is TGTGCTCTTGGGGGCTTACTGGGGGTTACGTACACCGATAAACTCATCTTT. Its translation: CALGGLLGVTYTDKLIF.

Worth noting for this clone: This may arise from a read error, as a much more abundant clone is one base away. The chain couples TRDV2 to TRDJ3; D gene ambiguous. Germline V gene data show CDR1 as GEAIGNYY and CDR2 as EKD. This CDR3 is built from 17 residues. V was pared by 3 bases and J by 1 base, with 12 bases between. This CDR3 reads CACDGVPRSWDTRQMFF. The CDR3 DNA reads TGTGCCTGTGACGGGGTCCCTAGATCCTGGGACACCCGACAGATGTTTTTC.

This chain links TRDV1 with TRDJ1; D not resolved. Germline V gives CDR1 TSWWSYY, CDR2 QGS. V lost 4 bases and J lost 1, with 13 bases in between. CDR3 length: 15 residues. Here the CDR3 DNA reads TGTGCTCTTGGGGTTCCCGCTCTCTGCACCGATAAACTCATCTTT. It is translated as CALGVPALCTDKLIF.

In its sample, this clone was seen once. The junction departs from germline at one end; a sequencing error may be responsible. Other DNA sequences in the same sample also yield this CDR3. The CDR3 DNA reads as TGTGCCTGTGACAGGGGTTACTGGGGGATACCTACTTTCACCGATAAACTTATCTTT. It yields the protein CACDRGYWGIPTFTDKLIF. This chain joins TRDV2 and TRDJ1; 12 nucleotides agree with TRDD3. Germline loops: CDR1 GEAIGNYY, CDR2 EKD. CDR3 length equals 19 residues.

V and J are TRDV3 and TRDJ3, with D maybe TRDD3 (5 bases). V lost 0 bases to trimming and J lost 0 bases, with 18 bases between them. The CDR3 contains 19 residues. Germline V gene lookup returns CDR1 TVYSNPD and CDR2 GDNSRS (reference sequence). CDR3 sequence reads: CAFSIVRGLSSWDTRQMFF. CDR3 bases: TGTGCCTTTAGTATTGTGAGGGGACTGAGCTCCTGGGACACCCGACAGATGTTTTTC.

This clone was recorded only once. The J gene is TRDJ1, the V gene TRDV1; 9 bases agree with TRDD2. Germline values: CDR1 TSWWSYY, CDR2 QGS. The V gene end was trimmed by 2 bases and the J gene end by 0 bases; junction bases not matched to a gene: 34. The CDR3 is made up of 26 amino acids. The CDR3 DNA sequence: TGTGCTCTTGGGGAAACCAGCACGGCCTTCCTACAGGGCTTGGGGGGTCGAACCCTGTACACCGATAAACTCATCTTT. This translates into CALGETSTAFLQGLGGRTLYTDKLIF.